A selection of T cell receptor beta chains follows, all from one sample in a study of blood T cell repertoires in COVID-19. Clones were sequenced by immunoSEQ multiplex PCR, and TCRdb holds only the in-frame ones, with some missing. The sample holds some 200,000 clones, more than 65% seen once. The sample consisted of PBMCs or T cells enriched from blood (not recorded which). These receptors were obtained from a man aged 40-55 years who had recovered from COVID-19. CDR3s include the opening cysteine and the closing phenylalanine or tryptophan. Each record gives: D gene, J gene, V gene, clone size, CDR3 DNA, CDR3 protein. A D gene is named only where the DNA matches it firmly. Size is stated for part of the rows, as once, few or many counts, or as a class when the clone is expanded.

d_gene: NA; j_gene: TRBJ1-2; v_gene: TRBV13; abundance: NA; CDR3nt: TGTGCCAGCAACCGGGCGCGAAGGACTTCTAACTATGGCTACACCTTC; CDR3aa: CASNRARRTSNYGYTF
d_gene: NA; j_gene: TRBJ2-5; v_gene: TRBV5-4; abundance: NA; CDR3nt: TGTGCCAGCAGCGTGGAGAGGGGGCAAGAGACCCAGTACTTC; CDR3aa: CASSVERGQETQYF
d_gene: NA; j_gene: TRBJ2-5; v_gene: TRBV12-3/TRBV12-4; abundance: NA; CDR3nt: TGTGCCAGCAGTCCACGGTGGGAGACCCAGTACTTC; CDR3aa: CASSPRWETQYF
d_gene: NA; j_gene: TRBJ2-1; v_gene: TRBV11-2; abundance: NA; CDR3nt: TGTGCCAGCAGCCGCCTGGGGCTCTACAATGAGCAGTTCTTC; CDR3aa: CASSRLGLYNEQFF
d_gene: TRBD2; j_gene: TRBJ2-7; v_gene: TRBV3-1/TRBV3-2; abundance: NA; CDR3nt: TGTGCCAGCAGCCAAGTGCTCGGCGGGGGCTACGAGCAGTACTTC; CDR3aa: CASSQVLGGGYEQYF
d_gene: NA; j_gene: TRBJ1-2; v_gene: TRBV24-1; abundance: NA; CDR3nt: TGTGCCACCAGTGACCGGCAGGGGAACGGCTACACCTTC; CDR3aa: CATSDRQGNGYTF
d_gene: TRBD1; j_gene: TRBJ1-2; v_gene: TRBV12-3/TRBV12-4; abundance: once; CDR3nt: TGTGCCAGCAGACAGGGGGTGAACTATGGCTACACCTTC; CDR3aa: CASRQGVNYGYTF
d_gene: NA; j_gene: TRBJ2-2; v_gene: TRBV9; abundance: NA; CDR3nt: TGTGCCAGCAGCGTAGGAGGGTCGAACACCGGGGAGCTGTTTTTT; CDR3aa: CASSVGGSNTGELFF
d_gene: TRBD1; j_gene: TRBJ1-5; v_gene: TRBV6-5; abundance: NA; CDR3nt: TGTGCCAGCAGCCCACAGGGGCGAGGAAATCAGCCCCAGCATTTT; CDR3aa: CASSPQGRGNQPQHF
d_gene: NA; j_gene: TRBJ1-5; v_gene: TRBV7-9; abundance: NA; CDR3nt: TGTGCCAGCAGCTTAGATGGGGAGATGCAGCCCCAGCATTTT; CDR3aa: CASSLDGEMQPQHF
d_gene: NA; j_gene: TRBJ1-6; v_gene: TRBV6-2/TRBV6-3; abundance: NA; CDR3nt: TGTGCCAGCAGTTACCAGATTTCACCCCTCCACTTT; CDR3aa: CASSYQISPLHF
d_gene: NA; j_gene: TRBJ1-2; v_gene: TRBV6-5; abundance: NA; CDR3nt: TGTGCCAGCAGTACCGAGGCCAGGGGCGCAGGTGGCTACACCTTC; CDR3aa: CASSTEARGAGGYTF
d_gene: TRBD2; j_gene: TRBJ2-7; v_gene: TRBV7-2; abundance: NA; CDR3nt: TGTGCCAGCAGAACTGGATGGGGGGGTCCTACCTACGAGCAGTACTTC; CDR3aa: CASRTGWGGPTYEQYF
d_gene: NA; j_gene: TRBJ1-5; v_gene: TRBV18; abundance: NA; CDR3nt: TGTGCCAGCTCACCCGCTAGTGGGGGCATGAAGCCCCAGCATTTT; CDR3aa: CASSPASGGMKPQHF
d_gene: TRBD1; j_gene: TRBJ1-2; v_gene: TRBV6-5; abundance: NA; CDR3nt: TGTGCCAGCAGTTTCTCGACAGGGGGTAATGGCTACACCTTC; CDR3aa: CASSFSTGGNGYTF
d_gene: NA; j_gene: TRBJ2-3; v_gene: TRBV13; abundance: NA; CDR3nt: TGTGCCAGCAGCGGCAGGGCCACCACAGATACGCAGTATTTT; CDR3aa: CASSGRATTDTQYF
d_gene: NA; j_gene: TRBJ2-3; v_gene: TRBV7-2; abundance: NA; CDR3nt: TGTGCCAGCAGCTGGGCCGGGGCAGATACGCAGTATTTT; CDR3aa: CASSWAGADTQYF
d_gene: NA; j_gene: TRBJ2-5; v_gene: TRBV6-2/TRBV6-3; abundance: few; CDR3nt: TGTGCCAGCAGTTACCGGACTAGACGGGGGGCCGAGGAGACCCAGTACTTC; CDR3aa: CASSYRTRRGAEETQYF
d_gene: NA; j_gene: TRBJ1-5; v_gene: TRBV19; abundance: NA; CDR3nt: TGTGCCAGTAGTATTGTCGAGGGCATGATGAATCAGCCCCAGCATTTT; CDR3aa: CASSIVEGMMNQPQHF
d_gene: TRBD1; j_gene: TRBJ2-7; v_gene: TRBV7-9; abundance: NA; CDR3nt: TGTGCCAGCAGCAGCGGGACAGGGGACGAGCAGTACTTC; CDR3aa: CASSSGTGDEQYF
d_gene: NA; j_gene: TRBJ2-3; v_gene: TRBV21-1; abundance: NA; CDR3nt: TGTGCCAGCAGCAAAGGCCGGGGGGTTTCCTTGAACACAGATACGCAGTATTTT; CDR3aa: CASSKGRGVSLNTDTQYF
d_gene: TRBD1; j_gene: TRBJ1-6; v_gene: TRBV4-3; abundance: NA; CDR3nt: TGCGCCAGCGCCGCAGACAGGGAATTTTCACCCCTCCACTTT; CDR3aa: CASAADREFSPLHF
d_gene: TRBD1; j_gene: TRBJ1-2; v_gene: TRBV19; abundance: few; CDR3nt: TGTGCCAGTAGTATCGGACAGGGCTCCGGCTACACCTTC; CDR3aa: CASSIGQGSGYTF
d_gene: NA; j_gene: TRBJ1-1; v_gene: TRBV3-1/TRBV3-2; abundance: NA; CDR3nt: TGTGCCAGCAGCCGTCTAAGGGAGGACACTGAAGCTTTCTTT; CDR3aa: CASSRLREDTEAFF